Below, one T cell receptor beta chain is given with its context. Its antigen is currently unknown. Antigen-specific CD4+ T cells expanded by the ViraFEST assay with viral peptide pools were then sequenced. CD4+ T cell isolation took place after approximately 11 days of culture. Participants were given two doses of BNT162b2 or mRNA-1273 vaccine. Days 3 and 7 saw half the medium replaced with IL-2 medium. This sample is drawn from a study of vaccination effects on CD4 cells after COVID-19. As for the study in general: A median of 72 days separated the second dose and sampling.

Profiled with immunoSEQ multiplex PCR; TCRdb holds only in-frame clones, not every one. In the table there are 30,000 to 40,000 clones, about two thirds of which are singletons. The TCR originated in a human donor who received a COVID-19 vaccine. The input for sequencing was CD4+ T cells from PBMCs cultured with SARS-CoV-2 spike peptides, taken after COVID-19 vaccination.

In DNA, the CDR3 is TGTGCCAGCAGCTTGGGGGTCGGCTACACCTTC. It yields the protein CASSLGVGYTF. The chain links TRBV5-5 to TRBJ1-2, with D uncertain. The germline V gene has CDR1 SGHKS and CDR2 YYEKEE (reference sequence). The V gene lost 0 bases and the J gene lost 8 bases, with 5 bases spanning the gap. This CDR3 is built from 11 residues.